Presented here are 15 T cell receptor beta chains from one specimen sequenced in a study of CD8 T cells in Susac syndrome. An input of roughly 0.45 to 1 ug of RNA was subjected to reverse transcription using random hexamers. TCRdb ran MiXCR on the immunoSEQ multiplex PCR reads and lists one entry per CDR3 protein. The table lists just over 80,000 distinct CDR3 sequences, around 94% of them singletons, with about 0.3% in the top ten. Sequencing used CD8+ T cells from PBMCs. These receptors all stem from a human donor in good health.

The gene calls are TRBV7-9 and TRBJ1-3; no clear D. Trimming took 5 bases from V and 3 from J, leaving 14 bases between them. The germline V gene has CDR1 SEHNR and CDR2 FQNEAQ (reference sequence). This CDR3 contains 15 residues. The CDR3 reads CASSPTPPHGNTIYF. The CDR3 nucleotides are TGTGCCAGCAGCCCTACCCCCCCCCATGGAAACACCATATATTTT.

The chain employs TRBV9 and TRBJ2-1; tentatively, D is TRBD1 (6 bases). The CDR3 covers 17 residues. V lost 1 base and J lost 0, with 14 bases in between. From germline, CDR1 is SGDLS and CDR2 YYNGEE. The CDR3 region has the DNA TGTGCCAGCAGCGTACAGGGGAGAGGGATCTCCTACAATGAGCAGTTCTTC. It is translated as CASSVQGRGISYNEQFF.

The chain links TRBV23-1 to TRBJ2-7; D might be TRBD1 (5 bases). TRBV23-1 is noted as an ORF with a role that remains uncertain. V lost 4 bases and J lost 3, with 10 bases in between. The length of the CDR3 is 13 residues. The CDR3 coding sequence is TGCGCCAGCAGTCGGGGCCGCCGCTACGAGCAGTACTTC. Translating gives CASSRGRRYEQYF.

The CDR3 loop reads CASSLLAGLHNEQFF. The CDR3 nucleotides are TGTGCCAGCAGCCTCCTAGCTGGACTCCACAATGAGCAGTTCTTC. The chain is built from TRBV7-3 and TRBJ2-1, with D possibly being TRBD2 (5 bases). V was trimmed by 5 bases and J by 5 bases, leaving 16 bases between them. The V gene's germline CDR1 is SGHTA and CDR2 FQGTGA. CDR3 length: 15 residues. The entire variable domain, with the rest obtained from reference TRBV7-3 and TRBJ2-1, is as follows: GAGVSQTPSNKVTEKGKYVELRCDPISGHTALYWYRQSLGQGPEFLIYFQGTGAADDSGLPNDRFFAVRPEGSVSTLKIQRTERGDSAVYLCASSLLAGLHNEQFFGPGTRLTVL.

This clonotype was seen just once. The rearrangement links TRBV12-3 or TRBV12-4 to TRBJ2-1; TRBD2 matches 9 bases. V was pared by 7 bases and J by 14 bases, with 12 bases of the junction left unmatched. The CDR3 sequence is 13 residues long. The CDR3 DNA sequence: TGTGCCAGCACCCCTGTTGCGGGGGGGCCGGAGTTCTTC. Its protein is CASTPVAGGPEFF.

J is TRBJ2-2 and V is TRBV29-1; the D gene is possibly TRBD2 (5 bases). Per germline, CDR1 SQVTM and CDR2 ANQGSEA. V was trimmed by 7 bases and J by 5 bases, leaving 8 bases between them. The CDR3 spans 11 residues. CDR3 amino acids: CSGVATGELFF. The CDR3 DNA is TGCAGCGGGGTAGCGACCGGGGAGCTGTTTTTT.

The chain couples TRBV3-1 to TRBJ2-5; no firm D call. With 6 bases removed from V and 2 bases from J, the gap between germline ends came to 16 bases. The germline V gene encodes CDR1 LGHDT and CDR2 YNNKEL (reference sequence). The CDR3 has 15 amino acids. The CDR3 loop is CASSRTEAFQETQYF. In DNA, the CDR3 is TGTGCCAGCAGTCGGACGGAAGCCTTTCAAGAGACCCAGTACTTC.

This rearrangement joins TRBV5-1 to TRBJ2-2, with D perhaps TRBD1 (5 bases). V lost 1 base and J lost 2, with 9 bases in between. CDR3 length: 15 residues. The germline V gene has CDR1 SGHRS and CDR2 YFSETQ. CDR3 region: CASSLRQGNTGELFF. CDR3 nucleotide sequence: TGCGCCAGCAGCTTGAGGCAGGGTAACACCGGGGAGCTGTTTTTT.

J is TRBJ1-5 and V is TRBV3-1, with D uncertain. Trimming stripped 4 bases from V and 7 bases from J, with 11 bases between. Germline V gene sequence: CDR1 LGHDT, CDR2 YNNKEL (reference sequence). The CDR3 is made up of 13 amino acids. CDR3 DNA sequence: TGTGCCAGCAGCCTGCGACCGGGACAGCCCCAGCATTTT. Translated, it gives CASSLRPGQPQHF.

The chain uses TRBV4-1 and TRBJ2-6; TRBD2 matches at 8 bases. The germline gives CDR1 MGHRA, CDR2 YSYEKL. The CDR3 runs 19 residues. V shed 4 bases and J 0 bases; nucleotides not matched to a gene: 11. The CDR3 loop reads CASSPPSSGGSSGANVLTF. In DNA, the CDR3 is TGCGCCAGCAGCCCCCCCTCGTCGGGGGGGAGCTCTGGGGCCAACGTCCTGACTTTC.

This chain links TRBV19 with TRBJ2-5, with TRBD2 matching 12 bases. The junction had 8 bases not matched to a gene; V was cut back by 5 bases and J by 4 bases. This CDR3 is 16 amino acids long. Germline V gene data show CDR1 as LNHDA and CDR2 as SQIVND (reference sequence). The CDR3 protein is CASSALTSGSGETQYF. The CDR3, as DNA: TGTGCCAGTAGTGCACTGACTAGCGGGAGCGGAGAGACCCAGTACTTC. The full variable domain, its missing parts supplied by reference TRBV19 and TRBJ2-5, is DGGITQSPKYLFRKEGQNVTLSCEQNLNHDAMYWYRQDPGQGLRLIYYSQIVNDFQKGDIAEGYSVSREKKESFPLTVTSAQKNPTAFYLCASSALTSGSGETQYFGPGTRLLVL.

V and J are TRBV3-1 and TRBJ2-1; D may correspond to TRBD1 or TRBD2 (5 bases each). Trimming stripped 4 bases from V and 7 bases from J, with 17 bases between. The germline gives CDR1 LGHDT, CDR2 YNNKEL (reference sequence). The CDR3 runs 15 residues. The CDR3: CASSRREGPGNEQFF. The CDR3 coding sequence is TGTGCCAGCAGCCGTCGCGAGGGGCCTGGTAATGAGCAGTTCTTC.

This clonotype has only a few counts. J is TRBJ2-5 and V is TRBV7-9; perhaps D is TRBD1 or TRBD2 (5 bases each). Germline-derived CDR1 and CDR2 are SEHNR and FQNEAQ (reference sequence). The V and J ends lost 6 bases and 3 bases respectively, with 8 bases between them. The CDR3 is made up of 12 amino acids. The CDR3 DNA follows: TGTGCCAGCAGGGGGACGGAAGAGACCCAGTACTTC. It yields the protein CASRGTEETQYF.

In its sample, this clonotype was seen once. A read error may produce the germline difference seen at one junction end. This chain joins TRBV20-1 and TRBJ2-5, with a possible D match to TRBD1 (5 bases). Looked up from germline, CDR1 is DFQATT and CDR2 is SNEGSKA (reference sequence). The CDR3 spans 12 residues. Here the CDR3 reads CGARGREETQYF. CDR3 sequence (DNA): TGCGGTGCTAGGGGCAGGGAAGAGACCCAGTACTTC.

This rearrangement joins TRBV7-8 to TRBJ2-7, with 11 bases that match TRBD2. The CDR3 extends over 15 amino acids. The J segment lost 2 bases and the V segment lost 3 bases, leaving 3 bases of the junction unmatched. Germline values: CDR1 SGHVS, CDR2 FQNEAQ. The CDR3 reads CASSLRTSGPYEQYV. The CDR3 nucleotides read TGTGCCAGCAGCTTGAGGACTAGCGGGCCCTACGAGCAGTACGTC.